This T cell receptor (beta chain) appears in the sequencing data of a study of cytomegalovirus exposure and HLA in healthy donors. Study as a whole: A later analysis reported the same platform for the approximately 110 validation repertoires and the approximately 640 first-cohort repertoires. Study results and caveats: It was fewer than 200 TCR beta chains that were listed as cytomegalovirus-associated.

This table comes from immunoSEQ multiplex PCR, and its TCRdb copy is limited to in-frame clones, with some not included. Of about 220,000 clones in the sample, around 90% were seen once. Notes on this clone: Its antigen is unidentified.

The germline gives CDR1 SNHLY, CDR2 FYNNEI. The CDR3 sequence is 17 residues long. Trimming removed 1 base at V and 3 bases at J, with 19 bases between. Specimen: PBMCs. This TCR derives from a woman under 30 in good health and CMV-seronegative. The chain has TRBV2 and TRBJ2-7; a weak D match, TRBD2 (7 bases). CDR3 in amino acids: CASSEGGPSGFLYEQYF. CDR3 coding DNA: TGTGCCAGCAGTGAAGGGGGGCCTAGCGGATTCCTCTACGAGCAGTACTTC.